These 17 T cell receptor beta chains were all obtained from the same sample, sequenced in a study of brain metastases from non-small cell lung cancer. Clones were sequenced by immunoSEQ multiplex PCR, and TCRdb holds only the in-frame ones, with some missing. This sample yields about 1,600 clones, of which 86% are seen a single time; roughly 18% belongs to the top ten. The sample was primary lung tumor tissue. All receptors derive from a donor at least 40 years old with non-small cell lung cancer.

The chain employs TRBV19 and TRBJ1-1; TRBD1 matches 8 bases. The CDR3 covers 15 residues. V lost 5 bases, J lost 0 bases, and 5 bases stayed unmatched. CDR1 is LNHDA, CDR2 SQIVND, per germline (reference sequence). The CDR3 loop is CASSSRGPMNTEAFF. The CDR3 DNA sequence: TGTGCCAGTAGTTCCAGGGGGCCCATGAACACTGAAGCTTTCTTT.

V is TRBV5-1 and J is TRBJ2-2; TRBD1 agrees at 11 bases. Germline CDR1 reads SGHRS; CDR2 reads YFSETQ. The CDR3 extends over 16 amino acids. The trim removed 4 bases at V and 3 bases at J, leaving 5 bases unmatched. For the CDR3, the DNA is TGCGCCAGCAGCGAGAGGACAGGGGGCGACACCGGGGAGCTGTTTTTT. This sequence encodes CASSERTGGDTGELFF.

Worth noting for this clone: Mismatch with germline at one junction end may stem from a read error. In the same sample, other DNA sequences code for this CDR3. V is TRBV5-5 and J is TRBJ1-2; 10 bases line up with TRBD1. The germline V gene has CDR1 SGHKS and CDR2 YYEKEE (reference sequence). This CDR3 contains 15 residues. CDR3 DNA sequence: TGTGCCAGCAGCGCGGACAGGGGGAATGCCTATGGCTACACTTTC. Translating it yields CASSADRGNAYGYTF.

The V gene is TRBV20-1, the J gene TRBJ2-5; D unresolved. The V gene lost 6 bases and the J gene lost 6 bases, with 8 bases spanning the gap. This CDR3 is built from 10 residues. Germline CDR1 and CDR2: DFQATT and SNEGSKA (reference sequence). As DNA, the CDR3 is TGCAGTGCCCTAGACCAGACCCAGTACTTC. This translates into CSALDQTQYF.

This clone was counted once. V usage is TRBV15 and J usage is TRBJ2-1, with D possibly matching TRBD2 (5 bases). The ends were cut back, 3 bases at V and 4 bases at J, with 16 bases in the middle. The CDR3 contains 16 residues. Germline values: CDR1 LNHNV, CDR2 YYDKDF (reference sequence). The CDR3 loop reads CATSREVGAQYNEQFF. Written as DNA, the CDR3 is TGTGCCACCAGCAGGGAGGTGGGAGCCCAATACAATGAGCAGTTCTTC.

Only one count was recorded for this clone. This chain uses TRBV7-6 with TRBJ1-2; TRBD1 is a possible D gene (5 bases). Germline CDR1 SGHVS, CDR2 FNYEAQ. The CDR3 sequence is 15 residues long. V lost 0 bases and J 0 bases, leaving 8 bases between the germline ends. Written as DNA, the CDR3 is TGTGCCAGCAGCTTAGCGCCAGGGACTAACTATGGCTACACCTTC. It specifies CASSLAPGTNYGYTF.

The gene calls are TRBV3-1 (or the pseudogene TRBV3-2) and TRBJ2-3; TRBD2 agrees at 12 bases. V shed 9 bases and J 5 bases; nucleotides not matched to a gene: 24. The V gene's germline CDR1 is LGHDT and CDR2 YNNKEL (reference sequence). This CDR3 is built from 20 residues. The CDR3 region is CASRPDRGLAGGPGEDTQYF. The CDR3, as DNA: TGTGCCAGTAGACCTGACAGAGGCCTAGCGGGGGGGCCGGGAGAAGATACGCAGTATTTT.

In the case of this clone: At one end the junction does not follow the germline gene, possibly because of a read error. V and J are TRBV30 and TRBJ1-5; D gene ambiguous. This CDR3 has 16 residues. Germline CDR1 is GTSNPN and CDR2 is SVGIG (reference sequence). The CDR3 DNA sequence: TGTACCTGGAGCCCTCCCGGGGTATATAGCAATCAGCCCCAGCATTTT. Translated: CTWSPPGVYSNQPQHF.

The chain links TRBV29-1 to TRBJ2-2; D unclear. The CDR3 runs to 11 residues. Germline-derived CDR1 and CDR2 are SQVTM and ANQGSEA. V was trimmed by 4 bases and J by 7 bases, leaving 7 bases between them. The CDR3 is CSVGFLGELFF. The CDR3 DNA reads as TGCAGCGTTGGTTTTCTCGGGGAGCTGTTTTTT.

This sequence joins TRBV21-1 and TRBJ2-1; the D call in the table, TRBD1, was not verified against the DNA. TRBV21-1 counts as a pseudogene. The CDR3 is 18 amino acids. The CDR3 region is CASSTYSLQGAPHNEQFF. The CDR3 DNA sequence: TGTGCCAGCAGCACCTACTCCCTACAGGGGGCCCCACACAATGAGCAGTTCTTC.

The CDR3, as DNA: TGTGCCACCAGTGACCCCCGGACAGGGGTTGAAAAACTGTTTTTT. This encodes CATSDPRTGVEKLFF. The rearrangement joins TRBV24-1 to TRBJ1-4, with 9 bases that match TRBD1. Looked up from germline, CDR1 is KGHDR and CDR2 is SFDVKD. The ends lost 4 bases at V and 7 bases at J; junction bases unmatched: 6. This CDR3 has 15 amino acids.

The chain uses TRBV7-9 and TRBJ1-5; no clear D. Trimming shortened V by 4 bases and J by 3 bases, and 10 bases separated the two germline ends. Germline values: CDR1 SEHNR, CDR2 FQNEAQ (reference sequence). The CDR3 has 14 amino acids. The CDR3 nucleotides are TGTGCCAGCAGCTGGTCGGAGACCAATCAGCCCCAGCATTTT. It specifies CASSWSETNQPQHF.

This chain uses TRBV5-6 with TRBJ2-7, with no clear D. This CDR3 has 11 residues. The V gene lost 1 base and the J gene lost 7 bases, with 6 bases spanning the gap. Germline V gene lookup returns CDR1 SGHDT and CDR2 YYEEEE. The CDR3 DNA is TGTGCCAGCAGCTTGCTATCGGAGCAGTACTTC. Its translation: CASSLLSEQYF.

This clone was seen more than once but under ten times. The rearrangement links TRBV7-9 to TRBJ2-1; the match to TRBD2 covers 10 bases. The V gene end was trimmed by 0 bases and the J gene end by 8 bases; junction bases not matched to a gene: 7. The CDR3 consists of 16 residues. CDR1 and CDR2 from the germline V gene are SEHNR and FQNEAQ (reference sequence). This CDR3 reads CASSLAGTSEVDEQFF. In DNA form, the CDR3 reads TGTGCCAGCAGCTTAGCGGGGACTAGCGAAGTCGATGAGCAGTTCTTC.

This clone was detected only a few times. The V gene is TRBV4-2, the J gene TRBJ1-2, with TRBD1 as a possible D gene (5 bases). The germline gives CDR1 LGHNA, CDR2 YNFKEQ. V was trimmed by 6 bases and J by 6 bases, leaving 20 bases between them. This CDR3 region has 15 residues. Written as DNA, the CDR3 is TGTGCCAGCAGTATGAGTGGGGGTTTGTTCGATGGCTACACCTTC. This encodes CASSMSGGLFDGYTF.

The gene calls are TRBV2 and TRBJ2-7; tentatively, D is TRBD1 (6 bases). The CDR3 spans 13 residues. The germline V gene encodes CDR1 SNHLY and CDR2 FYNNEI. V lost 6 bases and J lost 0, with 9 bases in between. The CDR3 nucleotides are TGTGCCAGCAGGGACAGTAGCTCCTACGAGCAGTACTTC. Translating gives CASRDSSSYEQYF.

The V and J genes are TRBV4-2 and TRBJ1-5, with TRBD1 as a possible D gene (5 bases). The CDR3 totals 15 residues. CDR1 and CDR2 from the germline V gene are LGHNA and YNFKEQ. Trimming stripped 4 bases from V and 6 bases from J, with 16 bases between. The CDR3 here is CASSPRLGVTQPQHF. CDR3 bases: TGTGCCAGCAGCCCGAGGTTGGGGGTAACTCAGCCCCAGCATTTT.